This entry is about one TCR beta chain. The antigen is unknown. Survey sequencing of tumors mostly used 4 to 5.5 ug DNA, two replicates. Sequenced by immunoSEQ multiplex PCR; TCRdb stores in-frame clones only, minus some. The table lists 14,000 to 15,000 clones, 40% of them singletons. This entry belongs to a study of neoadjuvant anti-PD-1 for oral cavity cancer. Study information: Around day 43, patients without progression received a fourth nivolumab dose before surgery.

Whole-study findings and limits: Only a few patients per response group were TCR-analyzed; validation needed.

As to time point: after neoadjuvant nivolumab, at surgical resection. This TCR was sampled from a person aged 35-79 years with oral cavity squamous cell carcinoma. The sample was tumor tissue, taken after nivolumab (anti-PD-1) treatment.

CDR3 nucleotides: TGTGCCAGCAGTGTTTCAGTCCATCAGCCCCAGCATTTT. Amino acids: CASSVSVHQPQHF. The chain uses TRBV2 and TRBJ1-5; D call uncertain. The CDR3 is 13 amino acids. CDR1 and CDR2 from the germline V gene are SNHLY and FYNNEI. V gave up 4 bases and J gave up 5 bases, with 9 bases separating them.